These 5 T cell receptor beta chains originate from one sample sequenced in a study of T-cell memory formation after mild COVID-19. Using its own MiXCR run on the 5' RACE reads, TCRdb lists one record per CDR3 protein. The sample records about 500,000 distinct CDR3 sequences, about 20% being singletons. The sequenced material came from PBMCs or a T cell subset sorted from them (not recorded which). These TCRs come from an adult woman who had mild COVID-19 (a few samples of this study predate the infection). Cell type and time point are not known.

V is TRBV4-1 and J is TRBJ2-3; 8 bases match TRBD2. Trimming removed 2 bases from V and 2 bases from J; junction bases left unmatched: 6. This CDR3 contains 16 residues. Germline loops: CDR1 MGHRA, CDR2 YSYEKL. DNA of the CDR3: TGCGCCAGCAGCCAACCAGCGGGGGTCTACACAGATACGCAGTATTTT. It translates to CASSQPAGVYTDTQYF.

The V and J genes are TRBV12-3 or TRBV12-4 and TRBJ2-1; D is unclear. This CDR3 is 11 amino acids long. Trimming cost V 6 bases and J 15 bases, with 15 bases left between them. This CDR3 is CASRDLAGLFF. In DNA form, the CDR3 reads TGTGCCAGCAGGGACCTGGCTGGGCTGTTCTTC.

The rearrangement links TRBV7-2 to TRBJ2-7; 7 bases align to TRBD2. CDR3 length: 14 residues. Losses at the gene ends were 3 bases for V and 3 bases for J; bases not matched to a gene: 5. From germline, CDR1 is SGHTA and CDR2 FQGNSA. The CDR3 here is CASSFASGNYEQYF. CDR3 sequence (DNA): TGTGCCAGCAGCTTCGCTAGCGGAAACTACGAGCAGTACTTC.

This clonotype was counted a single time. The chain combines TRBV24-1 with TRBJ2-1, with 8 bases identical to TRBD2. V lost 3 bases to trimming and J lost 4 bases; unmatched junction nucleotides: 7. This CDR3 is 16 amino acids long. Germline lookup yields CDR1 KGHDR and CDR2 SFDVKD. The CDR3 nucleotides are TGTGCCACCAGTGATCGTACTAGCGGACCGTACAATGAGCAGTTCTTC. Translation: CATSDRTSGPYNEQFF.

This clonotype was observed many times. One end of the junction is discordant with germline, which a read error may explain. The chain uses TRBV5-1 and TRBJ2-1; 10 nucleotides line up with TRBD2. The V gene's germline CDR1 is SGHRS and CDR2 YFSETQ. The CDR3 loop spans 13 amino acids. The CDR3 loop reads CASSLDLAGARDF. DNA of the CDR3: TGCGCCAGCAGCTTGGATCTAGCGGGGGCCCGCGACTTC.